Listed below are T cell receptor beta chains from one sample, sequenced in a study of shared clonotypes between healthy human individuals. Repertoires were generated with immunoSEQ multiplex PCR, while TCRdb's copy carries only in-frame clones and drops some. The sample carries some 1.4 million clones, 95% to 97% recorded once. The sequencing input was naive CD4+ T cells sorted from blood. These receptors all stem from a man younger than 45 in good health. Each CDR3 is given with its conserved first and last residue. A D gene is named only where the DNA matches it firmly. Clone sizes are given selectively: once, few, many, or a class where the clone is expanded.

.	TRBJ1-1	TRBV4-1	.	CASSQVVEGWPQAFF	TGCGCCAGCAGCCAAGTGGTCGAGGGTTGGCCCCAAGCTTTCTTT
.	TRBJ2-1	TRBV5-1	TRBD2	CASSSLGGRSPNEQFF	TGCGCCAGCAGCTCCCTTGGCGGGAGGTCCCCCAATGAGCAGTTCTTC
.	TRBJ2-7	TRBV27	.	CASSLQGIGDEQYF	TGTGCCAGCAGTCTTCAGGGTATCGGGGACGAGCAGTACTTC
.	TRBJ2-7	TRBV5-1	TRBD2	CASSLVGSGSTYEQYF	TGCGCCAGCAGCTTGGTCGGTAGCGGGAGTACCTACGAGCAGTACTTC
.	TRBJ2-2	TRBV5-1	TRBD1	CASSILQGRGGVGTGELFF	TGCGCCAGCAGCATACTACAGGGGCGTGGGGGAGTCGGCACCGGGGAGCTGTTTTTT
.	TRBJ2-3	TRBV29-1	.	CSAHRFQVDTQYF	TGCAGCGCCCACAGGTTCCAGGTCGATACGCAGTATTTT
.	TRBJ2-6	TRBV15	.	CATSPSTSGLAGANVLTF	TGTGCCACCAGCCCGAGTACGTCGGGATTAGCTGGGGCCAACGTCCTGACTTTC
.	TRBJ2-1	TRBV7-9	TRBD1	CASSMRTGGRNNEQFF	TGTGCCAGCAGCATGAGGACAGGGGGCAGAAACAATGAGCAGTTCTTC
.	TRBJ2-7	TRBV28	.	CASREDRGLAGVYEQYF	TGTGCCAGCAGAGAGGACAGGGGACTAGCAGGTGTCTACGAGCAGTACTTC
.	TRBJ1-5	TRBV9	.	CASSVDFRQPQHF	TGTGCCAGCAGCGTAGATTTTCGGCAGCCCCAGCATTTT
.	TRBJ2-1	TRBV30	.	CAWSALTAYNEQFF	TGTGCCTGGAGTGCCCTGACTGCCTACAATGAGCAGTTCTTC
.	TRBJ1-1	TRBV5-1	TRBD1	CASKGQGLNIEAFF	TGCGCCAGCAAGGGACAGGGCCTGAACATTGAAGCTTTCTTT
.	TRBJ2-6	TRBV2	TRBD2	CASSESSGRGAGANVLTF	TGTGCCAGCAGTGAATCTAGCGGGAGGGGGGCTGGGGCCAACGTCCTGACTTTC
.	TRBJ2-7	TRBV7-2	.	CASSLVRGSYEQYF	TGTGCCAGCAGCTTAGTCAGGGGAAGTTACGAGCAGTACTTC
.	TRBJ2-3	TRBV10-3	TRBD2	CAISESGLGGEDTQYF	TGTGCCATCAGTGAGTCGGGACTAGGGGGTGAAGATACGCAGTATTTT
.	TRBJ2-1	TRBV7-9	TRBD1	CASSLSTGGDNEQFF	TGTGCCAGCAGCTTATCGACAGGGGGGGACAATGAGCAGTTCTTC
once	TRBJ1-3	TRBV5-1	.	CASSLVVSGTSGNTIYF	TGCGCCAGCAGCTTGGTGGTCTCAGGGACCTCTGGAAACACCATATATTTT
.	TRBJ2-1	TRBV9	TRBD2	CASSVASGGSSYNEQFF	TGTGCCAGCAGCGTAGCTAGCGGAGGGAGCTCCTACAATGAGCAGTTCTTC
.	TRBJ2-7	TRBV28	TRBD2	CASRTSGGGRYEQYF	TGTGCCAGCAGGACTAGCGGCGGAGGCAGATACGAGCAGTACTTC
.	TRBJ2-1	TRBV6-5	.	CASRKPQGDEQFF	TGTGCCAGCAGGAAACCGCAGGGAGATGAGCAGTTCTTC
.	TRBJ2-7	TRBV28	.	CASSLWLANYEQYF	TGTGCCAGCAGTTTATGGCTAGCTAATTACGAGCAGTACTTC
.	TRBJ2-3	TRBV2	.	CASRAQGSDTQYF	TGTGCCAGCAGAGCGCAGGGGAGCGATACGCAGTATTTT
.	TRBJ2-7	TRBV5-6	TRBD2	CASSLGLAKNSYEQYF	TGTGCCAGCAGCTTGGGACTAGCGAAAAATTCCTACGAGCAGTACTTC
.	TRBJ2-3	TRBV28	TRBD2	CASSPRGSGTSTDTQYF	TGTGCCAGCAGTCCCCGGGGTAGCGGGACTAGCACAGATACGCAGTATTTT
.	TRBJ2-7	TRBV7-2	TRBD1	CASSLGQGYYEQYF	TGTGCCAGCAGCTTGGGACAGGGGTACTACGAGCAGTACTTC
.	TRBJ1-1	TRBV2	TRBD1	CASSKTGRDTEAFF	TGTGCCAGCAGTAAGACAGGGCGGGACACTGAAGCTTTCTTT
.	TRBJ2-5	TRBV7-9	.	CASSFTGNMGETQYF	TGTGCCAGCAGCTTCACGGGTAATATGGGTGAGACCCAGTACTTC
.	TRBJ2-7	TRBV7-2	.	CASSPRATGSSYEQYF	TGTGCCAGCAGCCCCCGCGCAACAGGGAGCTCCTACGAGCAGTACTTC
once	TRBJ1-1	TRBV29-1	.	CSVDEEAFF	TGCAGCGTTGACGAGGAAGCTTTCTTT
.	TRBJ1-3	TRBV28	TRBD1	CASSSFRGRGNTIYF	TGTGCCAGCAGTTCTTTCAGGGGGCGCGGAAACACCATATATTTT
few	TRBJ1-1	TRBV9	.	CASSPEGGHTEAFF	TGTGCCAGCAGCCCAGAAGGGGGGCACACTGAAGCTTTCTTT
.	TRBJ2-1	TRBV7-9	.	CASSATTSRNEQFF	TGTGCCAGCAGCGCGACGACTAGTCGCAATGAGCAGTTCTTC
.	TRBJ1-1	TRBV5-5	.	CASSPVALLTTEAFF	TGTGCCAGCAGCCCGGTAGCACTCCTCACAACTGAAGCTTTCTTT
.	TRBJ2-3	TRBV5-1	TRBD2	CASSPFASGSTDTQYF	TGCGCCAGCAGCCCCTTCGCTAGCGGGAGCACAGATACGCAGTATTTT
once	TRBJ1-5	TRBV6-5	.	CASSPRGGHQPQHF	TGTGCCAGCAGCCCACGCGGGGGGCATCAGCCCCAGCATTTT
.	TRBJ2-2	TRBV7-8	.	CASSLFSGTAGELFF	TGTGCCAGCAGCTTATTTTCCGGGACGGCCGGGGAGCTGTTTTTT
.	TRBJ2-7	TRBV7-8	TRBD1	CASSFSGTDYEQYF	TGTGCCAGCAGCTTCTCCGGGACAGACTACGAGCAGTACTTC
.	TRBJ2-6	TRBV27	.	CASSYHPSPSGANVLTF	TGTGCCAGCAGTTACCACCCCTCCCCCTCTGGGGCCAACGTCCTGACTTTC
.	TRBJ2-1	TRBV4-1	.	CASSQVELVYYNEQFF	TGCGCCAGCAGCCAAGTGGAGCTGGTTTACTACAATGAGCAGTTCTTC
.	TRBJ2-3	TRBV5-1	TRBD1	CASSTQGALTDTQYF	TGCGCCAGCAGCACACAGGGGGCGCTCACAGATACGCAGTATTTT
.	TRBJ2-5	TRBV10-3	.	CAISESTQETQYF	TGTGCCATCAGTGAGTCGACACAAGAGACCCAGTACTTC
.	TRBJ2-2	TRBV5-1	.	CASSLASTGELFF	TGCGCCAGCAGCTTGGCCTCGACCGGGGAGCTGTTTTTT